The 7 T cell receptor beta chains reported below all come from one sample, sequenced in a study of blood T cell repertoires in COVID-19. Generated by immunoSEQ multiplex PCR, the TCRdb table keeps only in-frame clones and is missing some. The repertoire has 260,000 or so clones, 65% to 85% of them found once; the top ten carry 4.5% to 6.5%. Sequenced: peripheral blood. These TCRs come from an elderly man with acute or convalescent COVID-19.

This chain uses TRBV28 with TRBJ2-7; 7 nucleotides match TRBD2. With V trimmed by 5 bases and J by 9 bases, 10 bases remained unmatched. This CDR3 region has 13 residues. Germline lookup yields CDR1 MDHEN and CDR2 SYDVKM. The CDR3 DNA sequence: TGTGCCAGCAGTCTGGCGGGAGTTAAAGCGCAGTACTTC. The encoded protein is CASSLAGVKAQYF.

This clone was seen just once. The DNA of the CDR3 is TGTGCCAGCAGCCAAGAGCACGGCTACGAGCAGTACTTC. Residues: CASSQEHGYEQYF. The V call is TRBV3-1 (or the pseudogene TRBV3-2), the J call TRBJ2-7; the D is unclear. Germline V gene sequence: CDR1 LGHDT, CDR2 YNNKEL (reference sequence). The CDR3 covers 13 residues. V was pared by 0 bases and J by 3 bases, with 6 bases between.

The chain joins TRBV10-3 to TRBJ1-4; 7 positions agree with TRBD1. This CDR3 has 11 residues. The J segment lost 6 bases and the V segment lost 10 bases, leaving 2 bases of the junction unmatched. The germline V gene encodes CDR1 ENHRY and CDR2 SYGVKD. CDR3 nucleotide sequence: TGTGCCAGCCAGGGGGATGAAAAACTGTTTTTT. It codes for CASQGDEKLFF.

V usage is TRBV5-5 and J usage is TRBJ1-1; D is possibly TRBD1 (6 bases). This CDR3 is 14 amino acids long. Germline V gives CDR1 SGHKS, CDR2 YYEKEE (reference sequence). The ends were cut back, 4 bases at V and 0 bases at J, with 10 bases in the middle. The CDR3: CASSLRTVNTEAFF. In nucleotides, the CDR3 is TGTGCCAGCAGCCTGAGGACAGTGAACACTGAAGCTTTCTTT.

The V call is TRBV28, the J call TRBJ2-7; D gene unclear. CDR3 length: 15 residues. V shed 2 bases and J shed 0 bases, with 11 bases lying between them. Germline V CDR1 and CDR2: MDHEN, SYDVKM. The CDR3 protein is CASSLRRYSSYEQYF. Written as DNA, the CDR3 is TGTGCCAGCAGTTTAAGGCGGTATAGCTCCTACGAGCAGTACTTC. Full variable domain (rest looked up from reference TRBV28 and TRBJ2-7): DVKVTQSSRYLVKRTGEKVFLECVQDMDHENMFWYRQDPGLGLRLIYFSYDVKMKEKGDIPEGYSVSREKKERFSLILESASTNQTSMYLCASSLRRYSSYEQYFGPGTRLTVT.

The rearrangement joins TRBV7-2 to TRBJ2-1; 15 bases map to TRBD2. The CDR3 is 15 amino acids. With V trimmed by 1 base and J by 9 bases, 1 base remained unmatched. Germline V gene sequence: CDR1 SGHTA, CDR2 FQGNSA. In nucleotides, the CDR3 is TGTGCCAGCAGCTTAGGGACTAGCGGGAGGGGTGAGCAGTTCTTC. It encodes CASSLGTSGRGEQFF. The whole variable domain, remainder taken from reference TRBV7-2 and TRBJ2-1, is GAGVSQSPSNKVTEKGKDVELRCDPISGHTALYWYRQSLGQGLEFLIYFQGNSAPDKSGLPSDRFSAERTGGSVSTLTIQRTQQEDSAVYLCASSLGTSGRGEQFFGPGTRLTVL.

CDR3 amino acids: CASSGRDTGELFF. The CDR3 region has the DNA TGTGCCAGTAGCGGGAGGGACACCGGGGAGCTGTTTTTT. The chain uses TRBV6-5 and TRBJ2-2; 11 bases align to TRBD2. Trimming cost V 9 bases and J 3 bases; bases outside gene matches: 0. Per germline, CDR1 MNHEY and CDR2 SVGAGI. The length of the CDR3 is 13 residues.